The rows below give T cell receptor beta chains drawn from one sample of a study of shared clonotypes between healthy human individuals. Repertoires were generated with immunoSEQ multiplex PCR, while TCRdb's copy carries only in-frame clones and drops some. The sample includes millions of clones, more than 85% seen only once; the top ten take more than 1.5%. The sequencing input was naive CD8+ T cells from PBMCs. These receptors were taken from a man aged 18-30 years in good health. Some clones in this sample may be carry-over from other donors' samples. The CDR3 runs from the conserved cysteine through the conserved F or W. The D gene is left open where the match is weak. Only some rows state a clone size, as once, few, many or a class for expanded clones.

v_call	j_call	d_call	clone_size	cdr3_nt	cdr3_aa
TRBV19	TRBJ1-1	.	.	TGTGCCATCTCGGTGGGGCTCTTCAACACTGAAGCTTTCTTT	CAISVGLFNTEAFF
TRBV7-9	TRBJ2-7	.	.	TGTGCCAGCAGCTTACCCCCTCCCCGAGGCGAGCAGTACTTC	CASSLPPPRGEQYF
TRBV25-1	TRBJ1-1	.	.	TGTGCCAGCAGTGAACGGGGGCAGTTTGAAGCTTTCTTT	CASSERGQFEAFF
TRBV28	TRBJ2-7	TRBD2	.	TGTGCCAGCAGAGTAGCGGGAGGGGTAGCCGAGCAGTACTTC	CASRVAGGVAEQYF
TRBV12-5	TRBJ1-2	TRBD1	.	TGTGCTAGTGGTTTGTCGGACAGGGCTGGCTACACCTTC	CASGLSDRAGYTF
TRBV19	TRBJ2-2	TRBD2	.	TGTGCCAGTAGGACTTCCGGGACTAGTAAAAGAGGGGAGCTGTTTTTT	CASRTSGTSKRGELFF
TRBV2	TRBJ2-1	TRBD2	.	TGTGCCAGCAGTGACGGTGGAGAGCGGGAGAACAAATATGAGCAGTTCTTC	CASSDGGERENKYEQFF
TRBV19	TRBJ2-7	TRBD2	.	TGTGCCAGTAGTCCACTAGCGGGAGCCTACGAGCAGTACTTC	CASSPLAGAYEQYF
TRBV7-9	TRBJ1-6	.	.	TGTGCCAGCAGCGGAGGGGGAGGGAGCGATAATTCACCCCTCCACTTT	CASSGGGGSDNSPLHF
TRBV28	TRBJ2-1	TRBD2	.	TGTGCCAGCAGTTTTGGGACTAGCGGGAGAGGGGATGAGCAGTTCTTC	CASSFGTSGRGDEQFF
TRBV4-2	TRBJ2-7	TRBD2	once	TGTGCCAGCAGCCACCCTGGACGCGGGAGGGACGAGCAGTACTTC	CASSHPGRGRDEQYF
TRBV12-5	TRBJ2-1	TRBD2	.	TGTGCTAGTGGTTCTAGCGGGAGCTACAATGAGCAGTTCTTC	CASGSSGSYNEQFF
TRBV7-9	TRBJ2-7	TRBD2	.	TGTGCCAGCAGCCCGGCGACTAGCGGTTGGCGGGCCGAGCAGTACTTC	CASSPATSGWRAEQYF
TRBV5-4	TRBJ2-5	TRBD1	.	TGTGCCAGCAGCCCGGACAGGGGGTACCAAGAGACCCAGTACTTC	CASSPDRGYQETQYF
TRBV7-9	TRBJ2-7	.	.	TGTGCCAGCAGCTTAGATATCTACGAGCAGTACTTC	CASSLDIYEQYF
TRBV25-1	TRBJ1-1	.	.	TGTGCCAGCAGTGAAGGAAGGGGCCGAAGCACTGAAGCTTTCTTT	CASSEGRGRSTEAFF
TRBV10-3	TRBJ1-2	.	.	TGTGCCATCAGTGAGACCTACGGGGCCTATGGCTACACCTTC	CAISETYGAYGYTF
TRBV19	TRBJ2-7	TRBD2	.	TGTGCCAGTAGTATCACGGGACTAGCGGGAGGCGAGCAGTACTTC	CASSITGLAGGEQYF
TRBV9	TRBJ2-7	TRBD2	.	TGTGCCAGCAGCGCGTATAGCGGGAGGGCCTCGGGCGAGCAGTACTTC	CASSAYSGRASGEQYF
TRBV30	TRBJ2-7	TRBD2	.	TGTGCCTGGAGCACGACTAGCGGAGCCTCCTACGAGCAGTACTTC	CAWSTTSGASYEQYF
TRBV6-6	TRBJ1-1	.	.	TGTGCCAGCAGTCTCGAGAACACTGAAGCTTTCTTT	CASSLENTEAFF
TRBV27	TRBJ1-2	TRBD1	.	TGTGCCAGCAGTTTATTAGGGACAGGACAGTATGGCTACACCTTC	CASSLLGTGQYGYTF
TRBV5-4	TRBJ2-7	TRBD1	.	TGTGCCAGCAGCTCTTCTCAGGGGGCTGGCTACGAGCAGTACTTC	CASSSSQGAGYEQYF
TRBV19	TRBJ2-7	.	.	TGTGCCAGCAGACTCGACAGCTCCTACGAGCAGTACTTC	CASRLDSSYEQYF
TRBV9	TRBJ2-7	TRBD1	.	TGTGCCAGCAGCGTAGCCAGCCGGGACAGGGGCCTCGAGCAGTACTTC	CASSVASRDRGLEQYF
TRBV30	TRBJ2-7	TRBD1	once	TGTGCCTGGAGCCCGACGGACAGGTTTTACGAGCAGTACTTC	CAWSPTDRFYEQYF
TRBV9	TRBJ1-4	.	.	TGTGCCAGCAGCGTAGGGGGAGTAATAAATGAAAAACTGTTTTTT	CASSVGGVINEKLFF
TRBV5-1	TRBJ1-5	.	.	TGCGCCAGCAGCTTGGGGCGGGGCAATCAGCCCCAGCATTTT	CASSLGRGNQPQHF
TRBV28	TRBJ2-7	.	once	TGTGCCAGCAGGGGCGAAGGGACCTACGAGCAGTACTTC	CASRGEGTYEQYF
TRBV6-1	TRBJ1-5	.	.	TGTGCCAGCACCGAATGGGGGGCAAGGCAGCCCCAGCATTTT	CASTEWGARQPQHF
TRBV7-2	TRBJ2-5	.	.	TGTGCCAGCAGCTTTATGCCGGTCCAAGAGACCCAGTACTTC	CASSFMPVQETQYF
TRBV10-3	TRBJ2-5	.	.	TGTGCCATCAGGAATCGGGACGGCTACCAAGAGACCCAGTACTTC	CAIRNRDGYQETQYF
TRBV5-5	TRBJ1-1	.	once	TGTGCCAGCAGCTCCCCTAGGGGGGGGGCTGAAGCTTTCTTT	CASSSPRGGAEAFF
TRBV7-6	TRBJ2-1	.	.	TGTGCCAGCAGCTCAGGGGGGCGGTACAATGAGCAGTTCTTC	CASSSGGRYNEQFF
TRBV4-2	TRBJ1-2	TRBD1	.	TGTGCCAGCAGCCAAGATCCCACAGGGGGCTATGGCTACACCTTC	CASSQDPTGGYGYTF
TRBV15	TRBJ2-2	TRBD1	.	TGTGCCACCAGCACCCAACAGGGGGCGGACACCGGGGAGCTGTTTTTT	CATSTQQGADTGELFF
TRBV11-2	TRBJ2-7	.	.	TGTGCCAGCAGCTTAGCAACAGGGAGATCCTACGAGCAGTACTTC	CASSLATGRSYEQYF
TRBV5-4	TRBJ2-1	.	.	TGTGCCAGCAGCTTGGGGAGGAATGAGCAGTTCTTC	CASSLGRNEQFF
TRBV7-9	TRBJ1-5	.	.	TGTGCCAGCAGCTTAGGGTGGGATAGCAATCAGCCCCAGCATTTT	CASSLGWDSNQPQHF
TRBV5-6	TRBJ2-3	.	.	TGTGCCAGCAGCTCCACCTTAACGGCCCGGACAGATACGCAGTATTTT	CASSSTLTARTDTQYF
TRBV27	TRBJ2-7	.	.	TGTGCCAGCAGTTTTGTGGTGGGGGGCGCCGAGCAGTACTTC	CASSFVVGGAEQYF
TRBV28	TRBJ2-1	.	.	TGTGCCAGCAGTTTTGTAGCCGAATCCGATGAGCAGTTCTTC	CASSFVAESDEQFF
TRBV27	TRBJ1-2	.	.	TGTGCCAGCAGTTTATTAGGCGGTGACTATGGCTACACCTTC	CASSLLGGDYGYTF
TRBV19	TRBJ2-1	.	once	TGTGCCAGTAGCCGGCAGGTTTTGGGCAATGAGCAGTTCTTC	CASSRQVLGNEQFF
TRBV9	TRBJ2-1	.	.	TGTGCCAGCAGCTCCCAGGGGAATACGTACAATGAGCAGTTCTTC	CASSSQGNTYNEQFF
TRBV11-1	TRBJ2-1	TRBD2	.	TGTGCCAGCAGCTCCCGGGCGGGAGGGCCTTACAATGAGCAGTTCTTC	CASSSRAGGPYNEQFF
TRBV11-2	TRBJ2-1	.	.	TGTGCCAGCAGCTTAAGGGGGGGTTGGGCTGGAGGTATTGAGCAGTTCTTC	CASSLRGGWAGGIEQFF
TRBV27	TRBJ1-5	.	.	TGTGCCAGCAGTTTAGTTTCCGTCGGCCTCTCTAGCAATCAGCCCCAGCATTTT	CASSLVSVGLSSNQPQHF
TRBV19	TRBJ2-7	TRBD1	.	TGTGCCAGTAGTATGGGGACAGTCTCCTACGAGCAGTACTTC	CASSMGTVSYEQYF
TRBV4-1	TRBJ2-2	.	.	TGCGCCAGCAGCCAAGGACGGGGTAACACCGGGGAGCTGTTTTTT	CASSQGRGNTGELFF
TRBV5-6	TRBJ1-1	TRBD1	.	TGTGCCAGCAGCCTAGGGACAGGCATGAACACTGAAGCTTTCTTT	CASSLGTGMNTEAFF
TRBV4-1	TRBJ2-7	.	once	TGCGCCAGCACCCCAATTGGGGGGCCGAGCTCCTACGAGCAGTACTTC	CASTPIGGPSSYEQYF
TRBV5-1	TRBJ2-2	TRBD2	.	TGCGCCAGCAGCTTGGATGTGGGAGGGCCCGCCACCGGGGAGCTGTTTTTT	CASSLDVGGPATGELFF
TRBV7-9	TRBJ2-1	TRBD2	.	TGTGCCAGCAGCCCCACTTCTAGCGGGAGTAGCAATGAGCAGTTCTTC	CASSPTSSGSSNEQFF